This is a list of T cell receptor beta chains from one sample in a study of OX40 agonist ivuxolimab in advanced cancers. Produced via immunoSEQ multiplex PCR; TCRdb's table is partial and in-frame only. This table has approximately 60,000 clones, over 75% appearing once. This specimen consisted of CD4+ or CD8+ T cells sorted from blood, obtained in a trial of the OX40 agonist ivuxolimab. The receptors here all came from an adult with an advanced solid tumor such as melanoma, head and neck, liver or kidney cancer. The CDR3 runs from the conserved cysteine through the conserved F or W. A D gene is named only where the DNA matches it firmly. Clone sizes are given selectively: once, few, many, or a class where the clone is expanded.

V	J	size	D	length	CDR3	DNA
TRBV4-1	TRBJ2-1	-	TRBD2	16	CASSQDGTSAYNEQFF	TGCGCCAGCAGCCAAGACGGGACTAGCGCCTACAATGAGCAGTTCTTC
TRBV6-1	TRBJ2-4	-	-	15	CASSERAVAKNIQYF	TGTGCCAGCAGTGAAAGGGCGGTAGCCAAAAACATTCAGTACTTC
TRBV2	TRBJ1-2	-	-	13	CASSEWRSYGYTF	TGTGCCAGCAGTGAATGGCGGAGCTATGGCTACACCTTC
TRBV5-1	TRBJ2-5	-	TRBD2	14	CATTLAGLSETQYF	TGCGCCACTACCCTAGCGGGGTTGTCAGAGACCCAGTACTTC
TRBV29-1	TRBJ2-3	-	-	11	CSVEPRGEQYF	TGCAGCGTTGAGCCCCGAGGGGAGCAGTATTTT
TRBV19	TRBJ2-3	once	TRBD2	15	CASRAGRGGTDTQYF	TGTGCCAGTAGAGCTGGGCGGGGGGGGACAGATACGCAGTATTTT
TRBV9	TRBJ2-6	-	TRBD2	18	CASSVGSGRRGGANVLTF	TGTGCCAGCAGCGTAGGTAGCGGGAGACGAGGAGGGGCCAACGTCCTGACTTTC
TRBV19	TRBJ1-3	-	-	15	CATHGSDSSGNTIYF	TGTGCCACCCATGGTTCAGATTCCTCTGGAAACACCATATATTTT
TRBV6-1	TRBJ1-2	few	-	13	CASSVGYNYGYTF	TGTGCCAGCAGTGTGGGGTATAACTATGGCTACACCTTC
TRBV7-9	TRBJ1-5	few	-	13	CATQGREDQPQHF	TGTGCCACCCAGGGCAGGGAAGATCAGCCCCAGCATTTT
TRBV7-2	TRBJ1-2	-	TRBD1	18	CASSLVGGFGGGASGYTF	TGTGCCAGCAGCTTAGTTGGAGGATTTGGAGGGGGCGCGAGTGGCTACACCTTC
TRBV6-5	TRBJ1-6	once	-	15	CASSYLARGNSPLHF	TGTGCCAGCAGTTACTTAGCCAGGGGCAATTCACCCCTCCACTTT